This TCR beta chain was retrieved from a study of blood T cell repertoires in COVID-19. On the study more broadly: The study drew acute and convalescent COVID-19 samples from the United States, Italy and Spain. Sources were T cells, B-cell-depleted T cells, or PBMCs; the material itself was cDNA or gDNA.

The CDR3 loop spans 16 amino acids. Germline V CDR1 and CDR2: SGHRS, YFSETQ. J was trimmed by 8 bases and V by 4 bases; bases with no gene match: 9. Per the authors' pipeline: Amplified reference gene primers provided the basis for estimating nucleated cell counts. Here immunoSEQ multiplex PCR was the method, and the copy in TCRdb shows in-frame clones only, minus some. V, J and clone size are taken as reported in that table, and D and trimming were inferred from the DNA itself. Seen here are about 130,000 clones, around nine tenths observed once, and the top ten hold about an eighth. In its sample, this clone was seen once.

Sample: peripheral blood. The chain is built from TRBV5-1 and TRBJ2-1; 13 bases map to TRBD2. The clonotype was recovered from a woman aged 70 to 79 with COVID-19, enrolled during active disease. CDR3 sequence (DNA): TGCGCCAGCAGCCTAATGGGGACTAGCGGGGTTGATGAGCAGTTCTTC. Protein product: CASSLMGTSGVDEQFF.